This TCR beta chain was profiled in a study of cytomegalovirus exposure and HLA in healthy donors. The PCR had 60 Vbeta and 13 Jbeta primers. TCRdb keeps only in-frame clones here, not all; method: immunoSEQ multiplex PCR. Of about 150,000 clones in the sample, about 83% were seen once. Study outcomes and limitations: A prior analysis recorded that most TCR beta V segments were productive about 87% or about 30% of the time.

A word on this clone: Its antigen is currently unknown.

Germline loops: CDR1 MNHNY, CDR2 SVGAGI (reference sequence). This CDR3 region has 15 residues. V gave up 5 bases and J gave up 2 bases; unmatched junction bases: 7. Sequenced input: PBMCs. The rearrangement links TRBV6-6 to TRBJ2-3; 7 positions match TRBD1. This TCR was sampled from a woman aged 40 to 50 in good health and CMV-seronegative. The CDR3 DNA is TGTGCCAGCAGTCGACAGGGAGTACCCACAGATACGCAGTATTTT. Residues: CASSRQGVPTDTQYF.